This T cell receptor beta chain was recorded in a study of human T cells and chemical hapten exposure. V dropped 2 bases and J dropped 2 bases, with 19 bases sitting between them. The CDR3 has 17 amino acids. Time point here: patch test 2, 6 weeks after DPC sensitization. As to treatment: therapeutic diphenylcyclopropenone sensitization with weekly scalp DPC. TCRdb re-called the RACE reads with MiXCR, one entry per CDR3 protein. The sample contains about 96,000 distinct CDR3 sequences, 9.3% of which appear only once. The sample consisted of whole blood, taken in connection with sensitization to the hapten diphenylcyclopropenone (DPC). The origin of this receptor is a woman in her thirties or forties with alopecia areata. Some clones in this sample may be carry-over from other donors' samples. The chain has TRBV5-3 and TRBJ2-5, with D perhaps TRBD1 (5 bases). TRBV5-3 is identified as an open reading frame with a role that is uncertain. In nucleotides, the CDR3 is TGTGCCAGAAGCTTTACTACCGGACAAAGCCCTCAAGAGACCCAGTACTTC. This codes for CARSFTTGQSPQETQYF.